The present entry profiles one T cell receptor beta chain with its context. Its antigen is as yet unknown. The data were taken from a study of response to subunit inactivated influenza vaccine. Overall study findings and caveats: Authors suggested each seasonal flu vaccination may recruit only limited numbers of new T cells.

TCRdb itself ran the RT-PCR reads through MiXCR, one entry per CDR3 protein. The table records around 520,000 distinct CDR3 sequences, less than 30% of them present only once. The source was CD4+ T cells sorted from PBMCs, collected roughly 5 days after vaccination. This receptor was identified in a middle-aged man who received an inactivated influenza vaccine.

CDR3 DNA sequence: TGTGCCAGCAGTTCTACCCGGAACGCGGGGGCCGGGGAGCTGTTTTTT. It encodes CASSSTRNAGAGELFF. V usage is TRBV6-5 and J usage is TRBJ2-2; TRBD2 agrees at 7 bases. J gave up 6 bases and V 4 bases, and 11 bases lay outside the gene matches. The CDR3 has 16 amino acids. CDR1 is MNHEY and CDR2 is SVGAGI in the germline V gene.